This T cell receptor beta chain was sequenced during a study of shared clonotypes between healthy human individuals. Comment on this clone: Its antigen is undetermined.

V lost 6 bases, J lost 2 bases, and 14 bases lay in between. This CDR3 contains 15 residues. Germline lookup yields CDR1 MDHEN and CDR2 SYDVKM. Sequenced by immunoSEQ multiplex PCR; TCRdb stores in-frame clones only, minus some. The sample lists approximately 1.5 million clones, 95% to 99% occurring once. Points from the study as a whole: A reduction in generation probabilities was seen for non-shared clonotypes relative to those shared by all four donors.

The TCR comes from a man aged 25 to 40 in good health. Sequencing was performed on naive CD4+ T cells sorted from blood. Subset here: CD45RA+ positively selected. V and J are TRBV28 and TRBJ1-5; D unclear. The CDR3 loop reads CASRTMVVGNQPQHF. The CDR3 DNA reads TGTGCCAGCAGAACCATGGTAGTTGGCAATCAGCCCCAGCATTTT.